This T cell receptor (beta chain) is drawn from a study of neoadjuvant anti-PD-1 for oral cavity cancer. The wider study: Most patients had three to four biweekly doses of 3 mg/kg nivolumab before resection.

Six replicates per PBMC sample, mostly from approximately 0.45 ug of genomic DNA. Profiled with immunoSEQ multiplex PCR; TCRdb holds only in-frame clones, not every one. The sample contains 33,000 or so clones, around four fifths of which appear only once. This sample's time point: after neoadjuvant nivolumab, at surgical resection. The sample in question was PBMCs, obtained after nivolumab (anti-PD-1) treatment. This TCR derives from a person between 40 and 79 years old with oral cavity squamous cell carcinoma.

CDR3 sequence reads: CASSPPGDRAIGGYTF. CDR3 sequence (DNA): TGTGCCAGCAGTCCTCCCGGAGACAGGGCAATTGGAGGCTACACCTTC. The chain recombines TRBV28 with TRBJ1-2, with 7 positions matching TRBD1. CDR1 MDHEN and CDR2 SYDVKM come from the germline V gene. The V and J ends lost 5 bases and 8 bases, in that order; junction bases with no gene match: 17. CDR3 size: 16 residues.